These T cell receptor beta chains were read from a single sample in a study of a mutant IDH1 vaccine in newly diagnosed glioma. Sequencing was performed with immunoSEQ multiplex PCR; in TCRdb, only in-frame clones are kept and a portion is missing. The sample records tens of thousands of clones, about 85% being singletons. Material: PBMCs, obtained from a glioma patient treated with radiotherapy, temozolomide or both. The receptors were gathered from a woman aged 40 to 55 with glioma. The CDR3 runs from the conserved cysteine through the conserved F or W. D genes are given only for firm matches. Expanded clones are given a class, and other clones once, few, many or no size at all.

J gene | clone size | CDR3 length | D gene | V gene | CDR3 protein | CDR3 DNA
TRBJ2-3 | . | 15 | TRBD2 | TRBV2 | CASSEGLAGADTQYF | TGTGCCAGCAGTGAGGGACTAGCGGGAGCAGATACGCAGTATTTT
TRBJ1-1 | . | 13 | . | TRBV6-5 | CASSPGTYTEAFF | TGTGCCAGCAGCCCCGGAACCTACACTGAAGCTTTCTTT
TRBJ1-3 | . | 15 | . | TRBV6-1 | CASSEIVEPGNTIYF | TGTGCCAGCAGTGAGATTGTTGAGCCTGGAAACACCATATATTTT
TRBJ2-7 | . | 15 | TRBD2 | TRBV11-2 | CASSIGTSISYEQYF | TGTGCCAGCAGCATCGGGACTAGTATCTCCTACGAGCAGTACTTC
TRBJ2-5 | . | 14 | TRBD2 | TRBV6-6 | CASSYREGGETQYF | TGTGCCAGCAGTTACCGGGAGGGTGGGGAGACCCAGTACTTC
TRBJ1-3 | . | 13 | . | TRBV2 | CASRGDSGNTIYF | TGTGCCAGCAGGGGCGACTCTGGAAACACCATATATTTT
TRBJ2-1 | . | 15 | . | TRBV6-1 | CASSGDKKTGDEQFF | TGTGCCAGCTCGGGGGACAAAAAAACGGGCGATGAGCAGTTCTTC
TRBJ2-5 | once | 14 | . | TRBV29-1 | CSVRGGEYQETQYF | TGCAGCGTTCGAGGCGGGGAGTACCAAGAGACCCAGTACTTC
TRBJ1-4 | . | 14 | . | TRBV28 | CASSTTESNEKLFF | TGTGCCAGCAGTACGACAGAAAGTAATGAAAAACTGTTTTTT
TRBJ2-6 | . | 18 | TRBD1 | TRBV5-1 | CASSGGTGAYAGANVLTF | TGCGCCAGCAGCGGGGGGACAGGGGCTTACGCTGGGGCCAACGTCCTGACTTTC
TRBJ1-1 | once | 15 | . | TRBV27 | CASSLMGFGATEAFF | TGTGCCAGCAGTTTAATGGGGTTCGGGGCCACTGAAGCTTTCTTT
TRBJ2-3 | . | 15 | TRBD2 | TRBV5-5 | CASRPGLALGDTQYF | TGTGCCAGCAGACCGGGACTAGCGCTCGGAGATACGCAGTATTTT
TRBJ2-5 | . | 18 | TRBD2 | TRBV9 | CASSPTGLAGSFQETQYF | TGTGCCAGCAGCCCAACGGGACTAGCGGGCTCCTTCCAAGAGACCCAGTACTTC
TRBJ1-1 | . | 13 | . | TRBV4-3 | CASSPSREVEAFF | TGCGCCAGCAGTCCCAGCCGTGAGGTGGAAGCTTTCTTT
TRBJ1-1 | . | 16 | . | TRBV18 | CASSPAAGKRNTEAFF | TGTGCCAGCTCACCAGCGGCTGGGAAAAGGAACACTGAAGCTTTCTTT
TRBJ2-1 | . | 14 | . | TRBV7-9 | CASCLAITPSEQFF | TGTGCCAGTTGCCTGGCCATAACCCCTTCTGAGCAGTTCTTC
TRBJ1-2 | . | 13 | . | TRBV5-1 | CASSLERERGYTF | TGCGCCAGCAGCTTGGAGCGGGAACGTGGCTACACCTTC
TRBJ2-7 | . | 17 | TRBD1 | TRBV7-2 | CASRDTTGNNPPGEQYF | TGTGCCAGCAGGGATACGACAGGGAATAACCCTCCGGGCGAGCAGTACTTC
TRBJ1-1 | . | 12 | . | TRBV2 | CASSDRGTEAFF | TGTGCCAGCAGTGACAGGGGAACTGAAGCTTTCTTT
TRBJ1-3 | . | 12 | . | TRBV7-2 | CASSSSRNTIYF | TGTGCCAGCAGCTCCAGTAGAAACACCATATATTTT
TRBJ1-2 | . | 14 | TRBD1 | TRBV19 | CASLPDRDDYGYTF | TGTGCCAGTCTCCCCGACAGGGACGACTATGGCTACACCTTC
TRBJ1-1 | . | 14 | TRBD1 | TRBV2 | CASSTGAPSGEAFF | TGTGCCAGCAGTACAGGGGCACCCTCCGGAGAAGCTTTCTTT
TRBJ2-7 | . | 20 | TRBD1 | TRBV2 | CASSLSMDRFDYTSGYEQYF | TGTGCCAGCAGTCTTAGCATGGACAGGTTTGACTACACTTCGGGCTACGAGCAGTACTTC
TRBJ2-7 | . | 14 | TRBD2 | TRBV5-1 | CASSLNGEGYEQYF | TGCGCCAGCAGCTTGAACGGGGAGGGTTACGAGCAGTACTTC
TRBJ1-6 | . | 16 | . | TRBV4-3 | CASSQDLQGRNSPLHF | TGCGCCAGCAGCCAAGATCTGCAGGGTAGGAATTCACCCCTCCACTTT
TRBJ1-2 | . | 14 | . | TRBV7-2 | CASSLRGDGGGYTF | TGTGCCAGCAGCTTAAGAGGGGATGGAGGCGGCTACACCTTC
TRBJ2-1 | few | 16 | . | TRBV9 | CASSVNLATGYNEQFF | TGTGCCAGCAGCGTAAATTTGGCCACAGGCTACAATGAGCAGTTCTTC
TRBJ1-1 | . | 12 | . | TRBV21-1 | CASSDGQGEAFF | TGTGCCAGCAGCGACGGACAGGGCGAAGCTTTCTTT
TRBJ1-1 | . | 15 | TRBD1 | TRBV5-1 | CASKVPGQKNTEAFF | TGCGCCAGCAAGGTACCGGGACAGAAGAACACTGAAGCTTTCTTT
TRBJ2-1 | . | 12 | . | TRBV6-5 | CASSHDHNEQFF | TGTGCCAGCAGCCACGACCACAATGAGCAGTTCTTC
TRBJ2-1 | . | 16 | TRBD2 | TRBV6-1 | CASSEGLFRGSNEQFF | TGTGCCAGCAGTGAAGGGTTGTTTCGCGGGAGCAATGAGCAGTTCTTC
TRBJ1-5 | . | 15 | . | TRBV19 | CASTIRWGANQPQHF | TGTGCCAGTACTATCAGATGGGGAGCAAATCAGCCCCAGCATTTT
TRBJ2-7 | medium-sized | 15 | TRBD2 | TRBV10-1 | CASSLASGSMNEQYF | TGCGCCAGCAGTTTGGCTAGCGGGAGTATGAACGAGCAGTACTTC
TRBJ1-1 | . | 14 | TRBD1 | TRBV7-9 | CASSSGQGHTEAFF | TGTGCCAGCAGCTCTGGACAGGGGCACACTGAAGCTTTCTTT
TRBJ2-3 | once | 12 | TRBD2 | TRBV29-1 | CSVKTSGNTQYF | TGCAGCGTCAAGACTAGCGGAAATACGCAGTATTTT
TRBJ1-5 | . | 16 | TRBD1 | TRBV23-1 | CASSPPPGQTPQPQHF | TGCGCCAGCAGTCCGCCCCCGGGACAGACACCCCAGCCCCAGCATTTT
TRBJ1-2 | . | 12 | . | TRBV19 | CASSPFGYGYTF | TGTGCCAGTAGTCCTTTTGGCTATGGCTACACCTTC
TRBJ1-6 | . | 12 | . | TRBV25-1 | CASSEYDSPLHF | TGTGCCAGCAGTGAATACGACTCACCCCTCCACTTT
TRBJ2-7 | . | 14 | TRBD2 | TRBV27 | CASRARGGPYEQYF | TGTGCCAGCAGGGCCCGGGGGGGGCCCTACGAGCAGTACTTC